This T cell receptor (beta chain) was identified during a study of T cell repertoires in cytomegalovirus infection. In TCRdb, the reads were re-called with MiXCR into one record per CDR3 protein. The sample holds tens of thousands of distinct CDR3 sequences, about 20% seen once. The ends were cut back, 2 bases at V and 2 bases at J, with 12 bases in the middle. The CDR3 is made up of 15 amino acids. Concerning this clonotype itself: Its antigen is undetermined.

The chain combines TRBV12-3 or TRBV12-4 with TRBJ2-5; D possibly corresponds to TRBD1 (5 bases). The source is a human donor in good health (CMV status not recorded). Some clones in this sample may be carry-over from other donors' samples. Sequences were obtained from PBMCs, sequenced either directly or after in vitro stimulation (not recorded which). The CDR3 DNA follows: TGTGCCAGCAGTTTAACCCGGACACTTCAAGAGACCCAGTACTTC. Its protein product is CASSLTRTLQETQYF.